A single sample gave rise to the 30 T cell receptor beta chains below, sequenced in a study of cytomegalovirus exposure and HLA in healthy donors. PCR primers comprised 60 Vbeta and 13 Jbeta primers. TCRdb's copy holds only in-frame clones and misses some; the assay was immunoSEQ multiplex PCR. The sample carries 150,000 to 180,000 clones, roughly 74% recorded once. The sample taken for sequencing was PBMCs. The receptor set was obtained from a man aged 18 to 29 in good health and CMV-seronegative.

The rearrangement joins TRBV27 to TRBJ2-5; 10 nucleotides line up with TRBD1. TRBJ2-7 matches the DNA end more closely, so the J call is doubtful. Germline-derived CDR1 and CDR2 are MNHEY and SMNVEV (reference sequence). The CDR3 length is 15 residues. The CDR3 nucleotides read TGTGCCAGCAGTTACTCCGGGACAGGGGCCTACGAGCAGTACTTC. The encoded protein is CASSYSGTGAYEQYF.

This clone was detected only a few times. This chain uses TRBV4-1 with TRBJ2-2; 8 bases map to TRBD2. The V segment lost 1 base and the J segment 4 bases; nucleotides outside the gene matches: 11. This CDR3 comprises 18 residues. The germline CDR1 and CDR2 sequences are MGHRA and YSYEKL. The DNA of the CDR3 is TGCGCCAGCAGCCAAGCAGGAGCGGGGGCCGCGGGCACCGGGGAGCTGTTTTTT. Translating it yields CASSQAGAGAAGTGELFF.

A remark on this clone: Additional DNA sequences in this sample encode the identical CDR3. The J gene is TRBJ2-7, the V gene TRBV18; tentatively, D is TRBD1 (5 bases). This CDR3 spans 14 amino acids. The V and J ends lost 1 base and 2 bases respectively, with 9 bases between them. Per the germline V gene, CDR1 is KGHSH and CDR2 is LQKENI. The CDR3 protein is CASSPRQGTYEQYV. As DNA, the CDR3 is TGTGCCAGCTCACCACGGCAGGGAACCTACGAGCAGTACGTC.

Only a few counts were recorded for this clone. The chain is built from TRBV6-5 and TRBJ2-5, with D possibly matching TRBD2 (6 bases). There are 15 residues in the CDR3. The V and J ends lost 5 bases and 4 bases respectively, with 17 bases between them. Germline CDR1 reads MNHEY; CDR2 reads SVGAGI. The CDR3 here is CASSPLGDFGETQYF. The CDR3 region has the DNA TGTGCCAGCAGTCCCTTGGGGGACTTTGGAGAGACCCAGTACTTC.

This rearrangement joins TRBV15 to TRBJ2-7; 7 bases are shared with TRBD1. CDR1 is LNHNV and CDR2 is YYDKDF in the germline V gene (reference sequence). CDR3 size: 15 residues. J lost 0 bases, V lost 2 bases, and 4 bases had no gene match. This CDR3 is CATSRPRGISYEQYF. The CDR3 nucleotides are TGTGCCACCAGCAGACCCAGGGGGATCTCCTACGAGCAGTACTTC.

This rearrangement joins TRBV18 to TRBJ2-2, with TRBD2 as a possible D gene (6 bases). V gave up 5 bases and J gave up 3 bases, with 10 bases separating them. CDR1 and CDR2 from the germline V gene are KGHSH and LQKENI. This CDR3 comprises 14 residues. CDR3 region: CASSGGTYTGELFF. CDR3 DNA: TGTGCCAGCTCAGGGGGGACCTACACCGGGGAGCTGTTTTTT.

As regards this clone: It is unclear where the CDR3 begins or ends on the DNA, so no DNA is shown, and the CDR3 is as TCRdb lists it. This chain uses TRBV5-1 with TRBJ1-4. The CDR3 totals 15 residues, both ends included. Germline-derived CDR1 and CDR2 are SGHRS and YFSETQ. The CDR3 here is CASSSRDFGNEKLFF.

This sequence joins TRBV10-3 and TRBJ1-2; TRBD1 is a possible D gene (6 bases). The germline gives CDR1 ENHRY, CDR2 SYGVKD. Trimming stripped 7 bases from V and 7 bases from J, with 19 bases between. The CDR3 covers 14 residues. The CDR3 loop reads CAINGGARVIGYTF. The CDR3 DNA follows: TGTGCCATCAACGGGGGGGCCAGGGTTATTGGCTACACCTTC.

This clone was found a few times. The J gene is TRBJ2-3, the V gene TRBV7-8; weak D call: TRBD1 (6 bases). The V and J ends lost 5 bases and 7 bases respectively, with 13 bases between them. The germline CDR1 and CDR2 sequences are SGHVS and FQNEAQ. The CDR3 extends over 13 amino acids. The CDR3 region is CASSITGPYTQYF. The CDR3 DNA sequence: TGTGCCAGCAGCATTACAGGGCCATATACGCAGTATTTT.

In DNA form, the CDR3 reads TGTGCCAGCAGTGATACGCGGGAGACAGATACGCAGTATTTT. This translates into CASSDTRETDTQYF. This sequence joins TRBV6-4 and TRBJ2-3; 7 nucleotides agree with TRBD2. Germline V lookup: CDR1 MRHNA, CDR2 SNTAGT. This CDR3 has 14 residues. V lost 3 bases to trimming and J lost 3 bases; unmatched junction nucleotides: 3.

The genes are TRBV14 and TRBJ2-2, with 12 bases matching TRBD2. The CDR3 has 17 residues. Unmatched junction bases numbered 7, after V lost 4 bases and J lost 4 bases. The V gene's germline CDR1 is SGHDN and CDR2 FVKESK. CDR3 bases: TGTGCCAGCAGCCGGGACGGACTAGCGGGGCGCACCGGGGAGCTGTTTTTT. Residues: CASSRDGLAGRTGELFF.

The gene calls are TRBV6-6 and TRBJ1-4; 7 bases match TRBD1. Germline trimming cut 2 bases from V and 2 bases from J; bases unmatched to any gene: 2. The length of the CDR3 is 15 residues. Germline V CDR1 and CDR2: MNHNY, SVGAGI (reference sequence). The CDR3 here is CASSYIGGTNEKLFF. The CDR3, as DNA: TGTGCCAGCAGTTACATAGGGGGCACTAATGAAAAACTGTTTTTT.

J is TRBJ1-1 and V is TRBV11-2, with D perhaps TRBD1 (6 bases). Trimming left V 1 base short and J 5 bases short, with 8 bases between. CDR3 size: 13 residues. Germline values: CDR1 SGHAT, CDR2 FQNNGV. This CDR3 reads CASSLAGVTEAFF. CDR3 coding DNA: TGTGCCAGCAGCTTAGCAGGGGTTACTGAAGCTTTCTTT.

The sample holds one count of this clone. The CDR3: CASSLGGQGREQYF. DNA of the CDR3: TGTGCCAGCTCACTTGGTGGACAGGGCAGGGAGCAGTACTTC. The chain recombines TRBV18 with TRBJ2-7; TRBD1 agrees at 8 bases. With 4 bases clipped from V and 7 bases from J, the junction kept 9 bases outside the gene matches. Germline CDR1 and CDR2: KGHSH and LQKENI. The CDR3 sequence is 14 residues long.

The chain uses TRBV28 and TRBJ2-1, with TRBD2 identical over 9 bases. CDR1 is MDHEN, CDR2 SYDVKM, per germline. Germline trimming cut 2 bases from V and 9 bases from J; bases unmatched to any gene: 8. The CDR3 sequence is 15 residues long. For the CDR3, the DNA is TGTGCCAGCAGTTTAATTGGCGGGGGGGCAGGTGAGCAGTTCTTC. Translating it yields CASSLIGGGAGEQFF. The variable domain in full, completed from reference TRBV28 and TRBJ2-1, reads DVKVTQSSRYLVKRTGEKVFLECVQDMDHENMFWYRQDPGLGLRLIYFSYDVKMKEKGDIPEGYSVSREKKERFSLILESASTNQTSMYLCASSLIGGGAGEQFFGPGTRLTVL.

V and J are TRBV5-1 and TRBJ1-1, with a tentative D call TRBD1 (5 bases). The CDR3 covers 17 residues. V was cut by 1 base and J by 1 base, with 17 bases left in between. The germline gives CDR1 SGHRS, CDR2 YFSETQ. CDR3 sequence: CASSLSGAPGQNTEAFF. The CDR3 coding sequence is TGCGCCAGCAGCTTGAGTGGGGCCCCCGGGCAGAACACTGAAGCTTTCTTT.

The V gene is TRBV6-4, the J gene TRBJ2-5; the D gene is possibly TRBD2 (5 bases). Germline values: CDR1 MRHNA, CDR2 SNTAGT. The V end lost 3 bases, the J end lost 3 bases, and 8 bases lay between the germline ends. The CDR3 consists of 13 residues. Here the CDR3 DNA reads TGTGCCAGCAGTGAGACGGAGGAAGAGACCCAGTACTTC. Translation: CASSETEEETQYF.

The CDR3 is CASSSQGEKGETQYF. For the CDR3, the DNA is TGTGCCAGCAGCTCCCAGGGGGAAAAAGGGGAGACCCAGTACTTC. The V and J genes are TRBV13 and TRBJ2-5; the match to TRBD1 covers 7 bases. The J segment lost 5 bases and the V segment lost 4 bases, leaving 10 bases of the junction unmatched. Germline V gene lookup returns CDR1 PRHDT and CDR2 FYEKMQ (reference sequence). The CDR3 sequence is 15 residues long.

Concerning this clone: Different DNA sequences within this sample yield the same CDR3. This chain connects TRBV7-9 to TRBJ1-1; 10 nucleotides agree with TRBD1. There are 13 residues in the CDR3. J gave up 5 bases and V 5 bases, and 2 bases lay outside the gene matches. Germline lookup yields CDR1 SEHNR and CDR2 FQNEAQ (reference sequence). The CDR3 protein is CASSLDRGTEAFF. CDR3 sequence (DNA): TGTGCCAGCAGCCTGGACAGGGGGACTGAAGCTTTCTTT.

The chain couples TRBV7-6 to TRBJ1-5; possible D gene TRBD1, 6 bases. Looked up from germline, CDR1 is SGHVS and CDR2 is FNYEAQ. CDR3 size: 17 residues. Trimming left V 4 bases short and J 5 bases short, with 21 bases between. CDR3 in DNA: TGTGCCAGCAGCTCTGAACCCCCCAGGGGTGGGCATCAGCCCCAGCATTTT. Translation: CASSSEPPRGGHQPQHF.

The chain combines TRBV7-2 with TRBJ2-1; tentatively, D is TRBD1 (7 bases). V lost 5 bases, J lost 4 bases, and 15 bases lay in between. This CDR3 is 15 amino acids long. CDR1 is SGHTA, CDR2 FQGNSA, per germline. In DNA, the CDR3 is TGTGCCAGCAGCCAAATGCCAGGGGGGTACAATGAGCAGTTCTTC. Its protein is CASSQMPGGYNEQFF. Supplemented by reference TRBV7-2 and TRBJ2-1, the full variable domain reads GAGVSQSPSNKVTEKGKDVELRCDPISGHTALYWYRQSLGQGLEFLIYFQGNSAPDKSGLPSDRFSAERTGGSVSTLTIQRTQQEDSAVYLCASSQMPGGYNEQFFGPGTRLTVL.

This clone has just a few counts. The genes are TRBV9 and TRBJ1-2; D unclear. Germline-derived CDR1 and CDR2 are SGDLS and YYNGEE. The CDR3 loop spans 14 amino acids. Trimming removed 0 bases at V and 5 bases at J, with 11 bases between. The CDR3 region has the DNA TGTGCCAGCAGCGTAGATACTGGAGGGTATGGCTACACCTTC. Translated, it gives CASSVDTGGYGYTF. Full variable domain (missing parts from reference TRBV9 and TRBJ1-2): DSGVTQTPKHLITATGQRVTLRCSPRSGDLSVYWYQQSLDQGLQFLIQYYNGEERAKGNILERFSAQQFPDLHSELNLSSLELGDSALYFCASSVDTGGYGYTFGSGTRLTVV.

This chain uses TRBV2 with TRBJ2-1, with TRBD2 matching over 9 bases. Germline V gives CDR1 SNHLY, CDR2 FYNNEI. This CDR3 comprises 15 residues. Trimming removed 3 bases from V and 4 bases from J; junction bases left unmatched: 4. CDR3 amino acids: CASSDPSGAYNEQFF. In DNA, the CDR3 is TGTGCCAGCAGTGACCCTAGCGGGGCTTACAATGAGCAGTTCTTC.

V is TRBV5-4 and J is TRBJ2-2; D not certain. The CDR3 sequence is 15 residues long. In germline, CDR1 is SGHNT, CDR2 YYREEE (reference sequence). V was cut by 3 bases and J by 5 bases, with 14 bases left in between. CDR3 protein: CASSWASQRTGELFF. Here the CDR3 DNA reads TGTGCCAGCAGCTGGGCGTCCCAACGGACCGGGGAGCTGTTTTTT.

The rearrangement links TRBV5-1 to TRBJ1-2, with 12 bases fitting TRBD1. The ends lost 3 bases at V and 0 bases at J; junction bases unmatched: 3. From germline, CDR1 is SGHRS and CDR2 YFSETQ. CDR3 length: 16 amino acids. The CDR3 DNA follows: TGCGCCAGCAGCTGGGGACAGGGGGCTGCTAACTATGGCTACACCTTC. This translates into CASSWGQGAANYGYTF.

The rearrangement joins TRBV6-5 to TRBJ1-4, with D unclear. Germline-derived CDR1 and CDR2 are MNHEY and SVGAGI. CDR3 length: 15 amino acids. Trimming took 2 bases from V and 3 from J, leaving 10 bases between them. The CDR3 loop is CASSYAVLPNEKLFF. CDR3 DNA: TGTGCCAGCAGTTACGCGGTGCTGCCTAATGAAAAACTGTTTTTT.

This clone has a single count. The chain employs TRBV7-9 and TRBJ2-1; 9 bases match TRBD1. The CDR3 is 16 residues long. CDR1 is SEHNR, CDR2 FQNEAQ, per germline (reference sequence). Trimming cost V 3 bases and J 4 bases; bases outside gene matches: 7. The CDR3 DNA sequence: TGTGCCAGCAGCTTGGCCGGGACAGGGTCTTACAATGAGCAGTTCTTC. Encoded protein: CASSLAGTGSYNEQFF.

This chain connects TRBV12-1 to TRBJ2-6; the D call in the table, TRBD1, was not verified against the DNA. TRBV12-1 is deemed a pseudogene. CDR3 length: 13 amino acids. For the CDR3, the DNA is TGTGCCAGCAGCGAAATCCTGAGACAGGCCCTGACTTTC. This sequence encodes CASSEILRQALTF.

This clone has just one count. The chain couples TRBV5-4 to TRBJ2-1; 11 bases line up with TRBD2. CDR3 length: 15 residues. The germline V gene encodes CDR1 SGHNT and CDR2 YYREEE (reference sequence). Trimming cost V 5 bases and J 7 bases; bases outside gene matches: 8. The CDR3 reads CASRPTSGGANEQFF. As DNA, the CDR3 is TGTGCCAGCAGACCAACTAGCGGGGGAGCTAATGAGCAGTTCTTC.

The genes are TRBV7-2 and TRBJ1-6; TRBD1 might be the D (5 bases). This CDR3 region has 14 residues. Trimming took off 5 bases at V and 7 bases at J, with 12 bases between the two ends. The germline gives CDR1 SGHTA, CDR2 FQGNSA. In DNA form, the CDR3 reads TGTGCCAGCAGCCCCGACAGTAACAATTCACCCCTCCACTTT. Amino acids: CASSPDSNNSPLHF.